These T cell receptor beta chains were read from a single sample in a study of blood T cells in healthy people across ages. TCRdb reprocessed the 5' RACE reads with MiXCR, giving one entry per CDR3 protein. Among 600,000 to 850,000 distinct CDR3 sequences listed, about 25% were seen once. In addition, the sample was reused for a study of T cells of mothers and their children.

Sequences were obtained from blood. These receptors were obtained from a boy aged 10-17 years in good health. Each CDR3 is given with its conserved first and last residue. D genes are given only for firm matches. Not all rows give a size; the values are once, few, many and, for expanded clones, a class.

D gene: -
V gene: TRBV7-8
clone size: -
J gene: TRBJ2-1
CDR3 DNA: TGTGCCAGCAGCCTCTCCCTTCTTGATGGGCAGTTCTTC
CDR3 protein: CASSLSLLDGQFF

D gene: -
V gene: TRBV4-1
clone size: -
J gene: TRBJ2-5
CDR3 DNA: TGCGCCAGCAGCCTTGAGGGTATTCAGGAGACCCAGTACTTC
CDR3 protein: CASSLEGIQETQYF

D gene: TRBD2
V gene: TRBV7-4
clone size: -
J gene: TRBJ2-7
CDR3 DNA: TGTGCCAGCACCTCTAGCGGATACGAGCAGTACTTC
CDR3 protein: CASTSSGYEQYF

D gene: -
V gene: TRBV4-3
clone size: -
J gene: TRBJ1-2
CDR3 DNA: TGCGCCAGCAGCCAAGAGGGGACAATTGGTTTCTATGGCTACACCTTC
CDR3 protein: CASSQEGTIGFYGYTF

D gene: TRBD2
V gene: TRBV27
clone size: few
J gene: TRBJ2-7
CDR3 DNA: TGTGCCAGCAGCTCACTAGCGGGATTGAACGAGCAGTACTTC
CDR3 protein: CASSSLAGLNEQYF

D gene: -
V gene: TRBV7-2
clone size: -
J gene: TRBJ2-3
CDR3 DNA: TGTGCCAGCAGCACCCGCACAGGCTTTAGCACAGATACGCAGTATTTT
CDR3 protein: CASSTRTGFSTDTQYF

D gene: -
V gene: TRBV11-1
clone size: -
J gene: TRBJ2-7
CDR3 DNA: TGTGCCAGCAGCTTAAGAGGGGATACCTACGAGCAGTACTTC
CDR3 protein: CASSLRGDTYEQYF

D gene: -
V gene: TRBV12-3/TRBV12-4
clone size: -
J gene: TRBJ2-7
CDR3 DNA: TGTGCCAGCAGCCGAGGGTCGATAGACTACGAGCAGTACTTC
CDR3 protein: CASSRGSIDYEQYF

D gene: -
V gene: TRBV20-1
clone size: -
J gene: TRBJ2-5
CDR3 DNA: TGCAGTACTAAGGGGCAAGAGACCCAGTACTTC
CDR3 protein: CSTKGQETQYF

D gene: TRBD2
V gene: TRBV2
clone size: few
J gene: TRBJ2-1
CDR3 DNA: TGTGCCAGCAGTGAGGTGGCAGGGAGGGAAGGCAATGAGCAGTTCTTC
CDR3 protein: CASSEVAGREGNEQFF

D gene: -
V gene: TRBV3-1
clone size: few
J gene: TRBJ2-5
CDR3 DNA: TGTGCCAGCAGCCCCCGCTTGGCGCGGGGTGAGTGGCAGGAGACCCAGTACTTC
CDR3 protein: CASSPRLARGEWQETQYF

D gene: -
V gene: TRBV7-9
clone size: -
J gene: TRBJ1-4
CDR3 DNA: TGTGCCAGCAGCTTAGATGTGTGGAAACTGTTTTTT
CDR3 protein: CASSLDVWKLFF